The T cell receptor (beta chain) described here comes from a study of shared clonotypes between healthy human individuals (dated by TCRdb to 2018 to 2021). In terms of the full investigation: The cohort included a few men and a couple of women between 18 and 49 years of age. Per donor, leukapheresis produced somewhere between about 0.9 and 10 billion PBMCs. Blood TCR repertoires of about 5 healthy adults were deeply sequenced to estimate repertoire size and the extent of clonotype sharing between individuals. Different laboratories and diverse techniques were used to prepare libraries and sequence TCR repertoires, to increase sequencing depth and limit assay-specific biases. For each donor, three plates each were used for CD4 naive and CD4 memory, two plates were used for CD8 naive, and one plate was used for CD8 memory.

Using the deep immunoSEQ assay, TCR CDR3 regions were amplified from genomic DNA by multiplex PCR. Genomic DNA extracted from each cell subset was distributed evenly over all wells of several immunoSEQ 96-well plates, and each plate served as one replicate. Each replicate PCR for sorted subsets received roughly 0.2 ug genomic DNA, equal to roughly 33,000 T cell genomes. The purified libraries were quantified using a Qubit 3.0 fluorometer, sized with a Bioanalyzer 2100, and then quantified again using the KAPA Library Quantification kit. Every immunoSEQ 96-well plate was sequenced on a dedicated single-read 150-cycle Illumina NextSeq 550 flow cell. The source study handled its data this way. The immunoSEQ output contained only junctional sequences without quality scores, so filtering could not match that applied to full-length reads. Sequences were annotated with PyIR, a Python wrapper for IgBLAST v1.9, and V/J genes and CDR3 were assigned using IMGT germline references. Reads with weak V/J assignments (E-value above 1e-6), missing CDR3, stop codons, out-of-frame junctions, or ambiguous translated residues were removed. V3J clonotypes were defined by identical inferred V gene, J gene, and CDR3 amino acid sequence. Percentage overlap between repertoires was calculated by dividing the number of shared unique clonotypes by the size of the smaller repertoire. Three approaches were used to assess repertoire richness: RTK rarefaction, the Chao1 estimator, and Recon v2.1 estimates of unobserved clonotypes. Generation probabilities were computed with OLGA for all TCRbeta clonotypes obtained by the gDNA method from several donors. TCRdb holds this immuneACCESS table with in-frame rearrangements only. Some clones are missing; in checked studies, unresolved V genes explain under half, and the rest has no known cause. The V and J calls and clone size were taken over from that table, and D and trimming were inferred from the DNA. The sample records 2,500,000 or so clones, 92% of which are singletons. Approximately 0.41% of the sample comes from the top ten.

The donors were healthy, HIV-negative adults with no recently reported acute infections or vaccinations. All donors were Caucasian adults living in Nashville, Tennessee, USA. CD4+ T cells were enriched by magnetic negative selection; naive cells were then positively selected on CD45RA, and the negative fraction formed the memory subset. After blood collection by leukapheresis, PBMCs were isolated using Ficoll-Histopaque density gradient centrifugation and then cryopreserved in the vapor phase of liquid nitrogen. Analytical flow cytometry was used to check the purity and quantity of each magnetically sorted T cell population. Genomic DNA was isolated from every sorted fraction and measured by UV absorbance on a Nanodrop 2000c. General study outcomes and caveats: Sampling was restricted to blood, and TCR repertoires in tissues likely differ from the TCR repertoires found in blood. Higher generation probabilities were observed for clonotypes shared by all four sorted-subset donors than for non-shared clonotypes. Naive subsets generally had larger estimated clonotype richness than memory subsets did. Because the study included only a small number of donors, the genetic and exposure-history diversity represented was limited. Pairwise subsampling led to the expectation that sequencing depth would affect the degree of clonotype sharing among donors. Across several donors, about 4.5% of naive CD4, approximately 3.6% of naive CD8, 2% to 2.5% of memory CD4, and roughly 0.4% of memory CD8 clonotypes were shared. Rarefaction of sorted-subset datasets indicated incomplete sequencing despite the large sequencing depth.

The sample holds one count of this clone. The specificity of this receptor is unknown. No base-level quality is on record; no much larger clone is a single base apart. Trimming takes 4 bases off V and 10 bases off J; junction bases not matched to a gene: 14. The CDR3 runs 16 amino acids, cysteine and phenylalanine included. Kept here is only the CDR3 DNA, which spans 48 bases and is read in frame from base 1. The germline V gene provides CDR1 SGHRS and CDR2 YFSETQ. The TCR was taken from a young man in good health. Some clones in this sample may be carry-over from other donors' samples. The sequencing input was naive CD4+ T cells from PBMCs. Reading the label with the study, this specimen's cell subset or site is: CD45RA+ positively selected. The receptor chain draws on TRBV5-1 and TRBJ2-3; 11 of the junction bases match TRBD2. The DNA is as follows: TGCGCCAGCAGCCCTGAAACTAGCGGGAGTTATTCCCCGCAGTATTTT. Translation gives CASSPETSGSYSPQYF.